The TCR beta chain described here comes from a study of T cell responses to AZD1222 COVID-19 vaccine. General study points: Unmutated variant regions are reportedly targeted by nearly half of spike-specific TCRs. Repertoires were obtained only post-peak T cell response. Increases in Spike-specific TCR breadth and depth were seen after two AZD1222 doses.

This clone was seen only a few times. What it recognizes is unknown. Whether given at about 4 or about 12 weeks, second doses were pooled. Per the germline V gene, CDR1 is MDHEN and CDR2 is SYDVKM. The CDR3 is 14 residues long. V shed 7 bases and J shed 1 base, with 13 bases lying between them. Clones were read by immunoSEQ multiplex PCR, and TCRdb kept only the in-frame ones, dropping some. The sample carries around 80,000 clones, roughly 85% recorded once. The origin of this receptor is an adult who received the AZD1222 COVID-19 vaccine. The sequencing used peripheral blood, collected 28 days after the second AZD1222 dose. This chain uses TRBV28 with TRBJ1-1, with D perhaps TRBD1 (6 bases). Here the CDR3 reads CASNPPTGNTEAFF. DNA for the CDR3: TGTGCCAGCAATCCACCGACAGGGAACACTGAAGCTTTCTTT.